The rows below give T cell receptor beta chains drawn from one sample of a study of response to subunit inactivated influenza vaccine. TCRdb passed the RT-PCR reads through MiXCR, listing each CDR3 protein once. The top ten hold around 6.5% of the sample, which has about 700,000 distinct CDR3 sequences, around 14% seen once. Sequencing used PBMCs from blood, obtained 14 to 15 days before vaccination. The receptors here all came from a man in his forties or fifties who received an inactivated influenza vaccine. CDR3s include the opening cysteine and the closing phenylalanine or tryptophan. Fields, in order: V gene, CDR3 length, D gene, J gene, clone size, CDR3 protein, CDR3 DNA. The D gene is left open where the match is weak. Size values are once, few and many counts, or a class for expanded clones, and some rows have none.

>TRBV4-2|15|TRBD2|TRBJ2-5|.
CASSSDGTSFETQYF
TGTGCCAGCAGCAGCGACGGGACTAGCTTCGAGACCCAGTACTTC
>TRBV11-2|18|TRBD2|TRBJ2-1|few
CASSHLDVRERSYNEQFF
TGTGCCAGCAGCCACCTTGACGTGCGGGAGAGGTCCTACAATGAGCAGTTCTTC
>TRBV4-1|16|.|TRBJ2-7|.
CASSTQPQGLAEWQYF
TGCGCCAGCAGCACCCAACCCCAGGGGCTAGCGGAATGGCAGTACTTC
>TRBV3-1|15|.|TRBJ2-2|few
CASSQNRRGTGELFF
TGTGCCAGCAGCCAAAACCGCCGGGGTACCGGGGAGCTGTTTTTT
>TRBV5-1|15|TRBD1|TRBJ2-7|.
CASGNRGTGIYEQYF
TGCGCCAGCGGAAATCGTGGGACAGGAATCTACGAGCAGTACTTC
>TRBV11-2|17|TRBD2|TRBJ2-3|few
CASSLELGSGGTDTQYF
TGTGCCAGCAGCTTAGAACTGGGGAGCGGGGGCACAGATACGCAGTATTTT
>TRBV20-1|14|TRBD1|TRBJ2-7|many
CSAASNRGLGEQYF
TGCAGTGCTGCAAGTAACAGGGGGCTAGGCGAGCAGTACTTC
>TRBV11-2|16|TRBD1|TRBJ2-1|.
CASIHPAAGGLNEQFF
TGTGCCAGCATCCACCCGGCGGCAGGGGGTCTCAATGAGCAGTTCTTC
>TRBV9|16|TRBD2|TRBJ2-3|.
CASSLGGAMWTDTQYF
TGTGCCAGCAGCCTCGGGGGGGCCATGTGGACAGATACGCAGTATTTT
>TRBV7-8|15|.|TRBJ1-5|few
CASSLESSLTQPQHF
TGTGCCAGCAGCTTAGAGTCTTCCCTCACTCAGCCCCAGCATTTT
>TRBV28|16|.|TRBJ1-5|few
CASSLFGAGGNQPQHF
TGTGCCAGCAGTTTATTCGGGGCAGGGGGCAATCAGCCCCAGCATTTT
>TRBV6-4|13|TRBD1|TRBJ2-7|.
CASSEQGGNEQYF
TGTGCCAGCAGTGAACAAGGGGGCAACGAGCAGTACTTC
>TRBV7-2|12|.|TRBJ1-2|.
CASSKDAGGYTF
TGTGCCAGCAGCAAGGACGCCGGGGGCTACACCTTC
>TRBV7-2|15|.|TRBJ1-2|.
CASSLGRKMRYGYTF
TGTGCCAGCAGCTTAGGACGGAAGATGCGCTATGGCTACACCTTC
>TRBV6-2/TRBV6-3|16|TRBD1|TRBJ1-5|few
CASNTPITGDAQPQHF
TGTGCCAGCAATACCCCTATTACAGGGGACGCTCAGCCCCAGCATTTT
>TRBV29-1|11|.|TRBJ2-1|few
CSVHRVDEQFF
TGCAGCGTACACAGGGTCGATGAGCAGTTCTTC
>TRBV24-1|14|.|TRBJ2-1|many
CATSDPPTGNEQFF
TGTGCCACCAGTGACCCGCCGACAGGCAATGAGCAGTTCTTC